This TCR beta chain derives from a study of shared clonotypes between healthy human individuals. General study results and limits: Clonotypes that were shared across four donors made up around 5% of naive CD4 clonotypes.

Execution of the assay was at deep level. Libraries were prepared by immunoSEQ multiplex PCR; TCRdb keeps only in-frame clonotypes and omits some of them. The repertoire has around 2.5 million clones, 93% of them found once; the top ten carry 0.35% to 0.45%. Germline assignment: CDR1 MDHEN and CDR2 SYDVKM. The V and J ends lost 10 bases and 0 bases respectively, with 12 bases between them. The CDR3 runs 13 residues. This clone is a singleton in its sample. The antigen remains unidentified. The chain joins TRBV28 to TRBJ1-1; D is possibly TRBD1 (5 bases). The source of this sequence is a man between 18 and 29 years old in good health. Some clones in this sample may be carry-over from other donors' samples. The sequenced sample consisted of naive CD4+ T cells from PBMCs. Subset of the sample: CD45RA+ positively selected. CDR3 loop: CATAGTMNTEAFF. The CDR3, as DNA: TGTGCCACCGCAGGGACCATGAACACTGAAGCTTTCTTT.